The 16 T cell receptor beta chains listed next were all sequenced from one sample in a study of T-cell memory formation after mild COVID-19. TCRdb re-analysed the 5' RACE reads in MiXCR, keeping a single row per CDR3 protein. Of about 360,000 distinct CDR3 sequences listed, about an eighth are singletons. Sequenced material: PBMCs or a T cell subset sorted from them (not recorded which). The source of these receptors is a man between 18 and 35 years old who had mild COVID-19 (a few samples of this study predate the infection). Cell type and time point are not known.

The chain carries TRBV10-2 and TRBJ1-6, with a tentative D call TRBD1 (6 bases). Germline V gene lookup returns CDR1 WSHSY and CDR2 SAAADI. V was cut by 4 bases and J by 10 bases, with 11 bases left in between. The CDR3 length is 13 residues. CDR3 amino acids: CASSGVQGSPLHF. For the CDR3, the DNA is TGCGCCAGCAGTGGGGTACAGGGCTCACCCCTCCACTTT.

The sample holds a few counts of this clonotype. This chain links TRBV20-1 with TRBJ1-5; D call uncertain. Germline V gene sequence: CDR1 DFQATT, CDR2 SNEGSKA (reference sequence). Deletions cut 6 bases from V and 0 bases from J, with 6 bases between. The length of the CDR3 is 12 residues. The CDR3 here is CSASDSNQPQHF. DNA for the CDR3: TGCAGTGCCTCAGATAGCAATCAGCCCCAGCATTTT.

This CDR3 is CASSVRPAGGVGEQFF. As DNA, the CDR3 is TGTGCCAGCAGCGTCCGTCCAGCGGGGGGGGTAGGTGAGCAGTTCTTC. The chain employs TRBV9 and TRBJ2-1; 10 positions match TRBD2. V dropped 2 bases and J dropped 9; count of bases not matched to a gene: 11. The CDR3 consists of 16 residues. Germline CDR1 and CDR2: SGDLS and YYNGEE.

This sequence joins TRBV20-1 and TRBJ2-6; 7 bases map to TRBD1. The J segment lost 4 bases and the V segment lost 5 bases, leaving 5 bases of the junction unmatched. The germline V gene has CDR1 DFQATT and CDR2 SNEGSKA (reference sequence). The CDR3 extends over 14 amino acids. The CDR3 nucleotides are TGCAGTGCTCATGACAGGGTAGGGGCCAACGTCCTGACTTTC. Translating it yields CSAHDRVGANVLTF.

This sequence joins TRBV6-1 and TRBJ1-2; tentative D call: TRBD1 (5 bases). V lost 0 bases and J 4 bases, leaving 15 bases between the germline ends. The CDR3 totals 16 residues. Germline V lookup: CDR1 MNHNS, CDR2 SASEGT. For the CDR3, the DNA is TGTGCCAGCAGTGAAGCGGCGGCCTGGGGGACCTATGGCTACACCTTC. Its protein product is CASSEAAAWGTYGYTF.

The chain couples TRBV15 to TRBJ1-1, with D perhaps TRBD1 (5 bases). The V end was cut by 0 bases, the J end by 3 bases, with 14 bases between. The CDR3 is made up of 16 amino acids. From germline, CDR1 is LNHNV and CDR2 YYDKDF (reference sequence). The CDR3 protein is CATSRDRGVGYTEAFF. In nucleotides, the CDR3 is TGTGCCACCAGCAGAGATAGGGGTGTGGGTTACACTGAAGCTTTCTTT.

This clonotype was detected only a few times. The chain joins TRBV6-5 to TRBJ1-2; a weak D match, TRBD1 (5 bases). Germline CDR1 and CDR2: MNHEY and SVGAGI. V lost 2 bases, J lost 8 bases, and 18 bases lay in between. CDR3 length: 15 amino acids. The CDR3 sequence: CASSYVAGPIRGYTF. CDR3 nucleotides: TGTGCCAGCAGTTACGTGGCAGGGCCTATACGGGGCTACACCTTC.

This clonotype was detected many times. This sequence joins TRBV11-2 and TRBJ2-1, with D perhaps TRBD2 (6 bases). The V end was cut by 0 bases, the J end by 7 bases, with 7 bases between. The germline V gene encodes CDR1 SGHAT and CDR2 FQNNGV. The CDR3 runs 13 residues. The DNA for the CDR3 is TGTGCCAGCAGCTTAGACCTAGCGAATGAGCAGTTCTTC. Translating it yields CASSLDLANEQFF.

This clonotype occurred a few times. This sequence joins TRBV7-3 and TRBJ1-3; D gene uncertain. V lost 5 bases, J lost 9 bases, and 17 bases lay in between. This CDR3 comprises 14 residues. CDR1 and CDR2 from the germline V gene are SGHTA and FQGTGA. The CDR3 region is CASSHGGYGSTIYF. CDR3 sequence (DNA): TGTGCCAGCAGCCACGGAGGATATGGGAGCACCATATATTTT.

V and J are TRBV5-8 and TRBJ2-5; 11 bases are shared with TRBD1. After removal of 4 bases from V and 3 bases from J, the junction contained 8 bases not matched to a gene. The CDR3 contains 16 residues. CDR1 and CDR2 (germline): SGHTS, YDEGEE. As DNA, the CDR3 is TGTGCCAGCAGCCTGGGGACAGGGGGTAGGGAAGAGACCCAGTACTTC. It is translated as CASSLGTGGREETQYF.

This clonotype was seen a few times. V is TRBV7-3 and J is TRBJ2-3; D could derive from TRBD1 or TRBD2 (5 bases each). Germline V gives CDR1 SGHTA, CDR2 FQGTGA. Deletions cut 4 bases from V and 6 bases from J, with 14 bases between. The length of the CDR3 is 14 residues. Here the CDR3 reads CASSSGPHPDTQYF. CDR3 in DNA: TGTGCCAGCAGCTCGGGACCGCACCCTGATACGCAGTATTTT.

The chain is built from TRBV4-1 and TRBJ2-1; D is perhaps TRBD1 or TRBD2 (6 bases each). The germline V and J ends were trimmed by 1 base and 9 bases, with 16 bases remaining between them. Germline V lookup: CDR1 MGHRA, CDR2 YSYEKL. The CDR3 runs to 15 residues. The CDR3 bases are TGCGCCAGCAGCCAAGGGGTTGGGGGGCCGGGTGAGCAGTTCTTC. Its protein product is CASSQGVGGPGEQFF.

This clonotype came up once. The chain joins TRBV5-1 to TRBJ2-5; 7 bases are a match to TRBD2. V lost 1 base to trimming and J lost 10 bases; unmatched junction nucleotides: 10. CDR1 and CDR2 (germline): SGHRS, YFSETQ. This CDR3 is built from 14 residues. The CDR3 bases are TGCGCCAGCAGCTTGCCCCTGGGGGAGGGGTACCAGTACTTC. Translating gives CASSLPLGEGYQYF.

The chain recombines TRBV5-1 with TRBJ2-7; D remains unclear. V was trimmed by 4 bases and J by 0 bases, leaving 14 bases between them. The CDR3 totals 15 residues. The V gene's germline CDR1 is SGHRS and CDR2 YFSETQ. CDR3 coding DNA: TGCGCCAGCAGCCCCGGGCCCCTCACCTCCTACGAGCAGTACTTC. Translated: CASSPGPLTSYEQYF.

In its sample, this clonotype was seen a few times. This chain connects TRBV4-1 to TRBJ1-2; TRBD1 agrees at 10 bases. CDR1 and CDR2 (germline): MGHRA, YSYEKL. The CDR3 totals 17 residues. Trimming removed 1 base from V and 3 bases from J; junction bases left unmatched: 8. CDR3 DNA sequence: TGCGCCAGCAGCCAAGTGGGGACAGGGGCTTTAGACTATGGCTACACCTTC. It translates to CASSQVGTGALDYGYTF.

V is TRBV4-3 and J is TRBJ1-2; D perhaps matches TRBD1 (5 bases). The germline CDR1 and CDR2 sequences are LGHNA and YSLEER. The V gene lost 4 bases and the J gene lost 3 bases, with 12 bases spanning the gap. There are 14 residues in the CDR3. The CDR3 DNA follows: TGCGCCAGCAGCCCCTACCCGGGGGACTATGGCTACACCTTC. Its protein is CASSPYPGDYGYTF.